The rows below give T cell receptor beta chains drawn from one sample of a study of control samples from healthy donors and cancer patients. The assay was immunoSEQ multiplex PCR, and TCRdb's table has in-frame clones only and misses some. The table shows more than 100,000 clones, with approximately 88% occurring only once. The sequenced sample was blood. These TCRs come from a man aged 35 to 55 in good health. Each CDR3 is given with its conserved first and last residue. The order of the fields is CDR3 DNA, CDR3 protein, clone size, J gene, V gene, D gene. The D gene is left open where the match is weak. Not all rows give a size; the values are once, few, many and, for expanded clones, a class.

cdr3_nt: TGTGCCAGCAGCTATACTAGCGGGAGCCACGAGCAGTACTTC
cdr3_aa: CASSYTSGSHEQYF
clone_size: .
j_call: TRBJ2-7
v_call: TRBV11-2
d_call: TRBD2

cdr3_nt: TGTGCCAGCAGCCCCGGGTCACCCAGGGAGCAGTACTTC
cdr3_aa: CASSPGSPREQYF
clone_size: .
j_call: TRBJ2-7
v_call: TRBV5-4
d_call: .

cdr3_nt: TGTGCCACCAGTGATTCGGGTGAGACAGCCAAAAACATTCAGTACTTC
cdr3_aa: CATSDSGETAKNIQYF
clone_size: .
j_call: TRBJ2-4
v_call: TRBV24-1
d_call: .

cdr3_nt: TGTGCCAGCACCTCTGGGACCCAGCGGGGCAATCAGCCCCAGCATTTT
cdr3_aa: CASTSGTQRGNQPQHF
clone_size: .
j_call: TRBJ1-5
v_call: TRBV6-6
d_call: .

cdr3_nt: TGTGCCAGCAGTTACTCGGTTGAAGCTTTCTTT
cdr3_aa: CASSYSVEAFF
clone_size: .
j_call: TRBJ1-1
v_call: TRBV6-2/TRBV6-3
d_call: .

cdr3_nt: TGCGCCAGCAGCTTGGAGGGATACGGGGAGCTGTTTTTT
cdr3_aa: CASSLEGYGELFF
clone_size: .
j_call: TRBJ2-2
v_call: TRBV5-1
d_call: .

cdr3_nt: TGTGCCAGCAGCCAACACAGAGGCTCCTACGAGCAGTACTTC
cdr3_aa: CASSQHRGSYEQYF
clone_size: .
j_call: TRBJ2-7
v_call: TRBV3-1/TRBV3-2
d_call: .

cdr3_nt: TGTGCCAGCAGCTTAGGTCAGGGGGCTTACGAGCAGTACTTC
cdr3_aa: CASSLGQGAYEQYF
clone_size: .
j_call: TRBJ2-7
v_call: TRBV7-9
d_call: TRBD1

cdr3_nt: TGTGCCAGCAGTGGCCCTAGGATAGCCTACGAGCAGTACTTC
cdr3_aa: CASSGPRIAYEQYF
clone_size: .
j_call: TRBJ2-7
v_call: TRBV5-6
d_call: .

cdr3_nt: TGTGCCAGCAGCAGTAAGGGTAGGGGGTACTCCTACGAGCAGTACTTC
cdr3_aa: CASSSKGRGYSYEQYF
clone_size: .
j_call: TRBJ2-7
v_call: TRBV5-6
d_call: .

cdr3_nt: TGTGCCTGGAGTGGACCCGGGCTCGATCAGCCCCAGCATTTT
cdr3_aa: CAWSGPGLDQPQHF
clone_size: .
j_call: TRBJ1-5
v_call: TRBV30
d_call: .

cdr3_nt: TGTGCCAGCAGCCAAGAATTCCGTGTTAATCAGCCCCAGCATTTT
cdr3_aa: CASSQEFRVNQPQHF
clone_size: once
j_call: TRBJ1-5
v_call: TRBV4-2
d_call: .

cdr3_nt: TGTGCCTGGAGTCCGCCGGGACAAAAAAGGGGAAAACTGTTTTTT
cdr3_aa: CAWSPPGQKRGKLFF
clone_size: .
j_call: TRBJ1-4
v_call: TRBV30
d_call: .

cdr3_nt: TGTGCCAGCAGTTATGGCAAGGGGAGCTCCTACGAGCAGTACTTC
cdr3_aa: CASSYGKGSSYEQYF
clone_size: .
j_call: TRBJ2-7
v_call: TRBV6-5
d_call: .

cdr3_nt: TGTGCCACCAGTGACAACAATGAGCAGTTCTTC
cdr3_aa: CATSDNNEQFF
clone_size: .
j_call: TRBJ2-1
v_call: TRBV24-1
d_call: .

cdr3_nt: TGTGCCAGCTCACCAACACCGGGACAGGGGACCTACGAGCAGTACTTC
cdr3_aa: CASSPTPGQGTYEQYF
clone_size: .
j_call: TRBJ2-7
v_call: TRBV18
d_call: TRBD1

cdr3_nt: TGCGCCAGCAGCTTCGACAGACATCTACCCCAGCATTTT
cdr3_aa: CASSFDRHLPQHF
clone_size: .
j_call: TRBJ1-5
v_call: TRBV5-1
d_call: .

cdr3_nt: TGTGCCAGCAGTCCCCGGGATAATTCACCCCTCCACTTT
cdr3_aa: CASSPRDNSPLHF
clone_size: .
j_call: TRBJ1-6
v_call: TRBV27
d_call: .

cdr3_nt: TGTGCCACCAGTGATCCAACTAGTAGGGGTGGTGGCTACACCTTC
cdr3_aa: CATSDPTSRGGGYTF
clone_size: .
j_call: TRBJ1-2
v_call: TRBV24-1
d_call: .

cdr3_nt: TGTGCCAGCAGCGGATCGACAACGAACACTGAAGCTTTCTTT
cdr3_aa: CASSGSTTNTEAFF
clone_size: few
j_call: TRBJ1-1
v_call: TRBV9
d_call: .

cdr3_nt: TGCGCCAGCAGCTCTTTAGCGGGGGAGTACAATGAGCAGTTCTTC
cdr3_aa: CASSSLAGEYNEQFF
clone_size: .
j_call: TRBJ2-1
v_call: TRBV5-1
d_call: TRBD2

cdr3_nt: TGTGCCAGCAGTGAAGAAGGGGGTACGACCATATATTTT
cdr3_aa: CASSEEGGTTIYF
clone_size: .
j_call: TRBJ1-3
v_call: TRBV2
d_call: .

cdr3_nt: TGTGCCACCACCTCAGGCGGGAGAAACACTGAAGCTTTCTTT
cdr3_aa: CATTSGGRNTEAFF
clone_size: .
j_call: TRBJ1-1
v_call: TRBV24-1
d_call: .

cdr3_nt: TGTGCCAGCCTGCCAGAGGGCAGGGGTCAAGAGACCCAGTACTTC
cdr3_aa: CASLPEGRGQETQYF
clone_size: .
j_call: TRBJ2-5
v_call: TRBV6-6
d_call: .

cdr3_nt: TGTGCCAGCAGCCAGGGGTGGGGTCCGGCTAATGAAAAACTGTTTTTT
cdr3_aa: CASSQGWGPANEKLFF
clone_size: .
j_call: TRBJ1-4
v_call: TRBV11-2
d_call: .

cdr3_nt: TGTGCCACCAGCCTTCGGGACAGGGATTCACCCCTCCACTTT
cdr3_aa: CATSLRDRDSPLHF
clone_size: .
j_call: TRBJ1-6
v_call: TRBV15
d_call: TRBD1

cdr3_nt: TGTGCCAGCAGCGCAATACAGGATAACTATGGCTACACCTTC
cdr3_aa: CASSAIQDNYGYTF
clone_size: once
j_call: TRBJ1-2
v_call: TRBV11-3
d_call: .

cdr3_nt: TGTGCCTGGATGGGAGCATCCTACGAGCAGTACTTC
cdr3_aa: CAWMGASYEQYF
clone_size: .
j_call: TRBJ2-7
v_call: TRBV30
d_call: .

cdr3_nt: TGTGCCAGCAGCCAACACACAGGGTTTCAGCCCCAGCATTTT
cdr3_aa: CASSQHTGFQPQHF
clone_size: .
j_call: TRBJ1-5
v_call: TRBV6-2/TRBV6-3
d_call: .

cdr3_nt: TGTGCCAGTAGCGACAGCTCCTATAATTCACCCCTCCACTTT
cdr3_aa: CASSDSSYNSPLHF
clone_size: .
j_call: TRBJ1-6
v_call: TRBV19
d_call: .